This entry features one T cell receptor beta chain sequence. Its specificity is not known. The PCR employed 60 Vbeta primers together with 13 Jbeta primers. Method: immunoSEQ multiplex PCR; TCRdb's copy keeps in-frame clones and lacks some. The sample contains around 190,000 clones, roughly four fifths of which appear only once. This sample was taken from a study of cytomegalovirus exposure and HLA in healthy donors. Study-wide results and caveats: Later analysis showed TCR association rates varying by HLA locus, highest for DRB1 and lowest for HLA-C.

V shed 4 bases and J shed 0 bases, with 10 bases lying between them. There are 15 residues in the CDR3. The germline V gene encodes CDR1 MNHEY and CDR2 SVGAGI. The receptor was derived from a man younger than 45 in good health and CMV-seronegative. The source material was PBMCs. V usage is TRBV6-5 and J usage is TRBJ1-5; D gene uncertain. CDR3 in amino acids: CASSFTAYSNQPQHF. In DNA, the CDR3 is TGTGCCAGCAGTTTCACAGCCTATAGCAATCAGCCCCAGCATTTT.